A selection of T cell receptor beta chains follows, all from one sample in a study of beta chain features in type 1 diabetes. Only in-frame clones appear in the TCRdb table, and some are missing; sequencing was by immunoSEQ multiplex PCR. The sample includes 250,000 to 300,000 clones, roughly 25% of them seen just once. Input material: naive CD4+ T cells from blood. The origin of the receptors is a woman aged 25-40 years with type 1 diabetes. Both conserved end residues are part of each CDR3.

v_gene,CDR3aa
TRBV5-1,CASSLALAGVDEQFF
TRBV30,CAWRGQGADGYTF
TRBV7-2,CASSLATRGTSGSTDTQYF
TRBV29-1,CSVEQGVSYGYTF
TRBV29-1,CSVSPGQELYEQYF
TRBV7-2,CASSLIGEAEAFF
TRBV6-4,CASSAREGYEQYF
TRBV21-1,CASSKGIEHEQYF
TRBV9,CASSVGTDQPQYNEQFF
TRBV5-1,CASSGGTDSGNTIYF
TRBV5-1,CASSPEQTAQETQYF
TRBV18,CASSPQGWDEQFF
TRBV5-1,CASSLVREGDADGYTF
TRBV5-1,CASSLTTGMIETQYF
TRBV6-1,CASTFIGQGGEKLFF
TRBV18,CASSPSASGQETQYF
TRBV18,CASSPPLAGGKQPQHF
TRBV10-3,CAIKGPGTDTQYF
TRBV10-3,CAISADGYTF
TRBV6-4,CASSGSQGNGYTF
TRBV5-1,CASSSGTTVYEQYF
TRBV30,CAWEGPSTLGGYTF